One sample yielded the 30 T cell receptor beta chains listed below, sequenced in a study of T cells in Graves' hyperthyroidism and ophthalmopathy. Researchers amplified the TCR beta CDR3 regions from RNA transcripts. An initial round of RT-PCR targeting the TCR CDR3 relied on the HTBI primer set. TCRdb processed the multiplex PCR reads anew with MiXCR; each CDR3 protein has one entry. The data show roughly 420,000 distinct CDR3 sequences, approximately 14% seen once. Sequenced material: blood. These receptor sequences come from a woman younger than 30 with Graves' hyperthyroidism.

This rearrangement joins TRBV19 to TRBJ2-6; 7 bases map to TRBD2. The length of the CDR3 is 18 residues. The J segment lost 1 base and the V segment lost 5 bases, leaving 11 bases of the junction unmatched. In germline, CDR1 is LNHDA, CDR2 SQIVND (reference sequence). The CDR3 reads CASSVSGLQISGANVLTF. Here the CDR3 DNA reads TGTGCCAGTAGTGTATCGGGACTACAAATTTCTGGGGCCAACGTCCTGACTTTC.

This clonotype was detected ten times or more. Here the CDR3 DNA reads TGTGCCAGCAGTGAAGGGACAGGCGGGACCTACGAGCAGTACTTC. Its translation is CASSEGTGGTYEQYF. This chain uses TRBV2 with TRBJ2-7; a possible D gene is TRBD1 (7 bases). CDR1 and CDR2 (germline): SNHLY, FYNNEI. Trimming removed 1 base at V and 2 bases at J, with 12 bases between. The length of the CDR3 is 15 residues.

This clonotype was seen only a few times. This rearrangement joins TRBV19 to TRBJ1-2; 10 bases match TRBD1. From germline, CDR1 is LNHDA and CDR2 SQIVND (reference sequence). The V gene end was trimmed by 6 bases and the J gene end by 8 bases; junction bases not matched to a gene: 6. The CDR3 is 13 amino acids. The CDR3 sequence is CASSATGGAGYTF. The CDR3 nucleotides are TGTGCCAGTAGCGCGACAGGGGGCGCAGGCTACACCTTC.

Ten or more counts support this clonotype. V gene TRBV6-1 combines with J gene TRBJ1-5, with a tentative D call TRBD1 (6 bases). The CDR3 is made up of 15 amino acids. Trimming left V 8 bases short and J 3 bases short, with 17 bases between. The V gene's germline CDR1 is MNHNS and CDR2 SASEGT. The CDR3 region has the DNA TGTGCCAGCTTGCGGCAGGGGATGAACAATCAGCCCCAGCATTTT. Translating it yields CASLRQGMNNQPQHF.

This clonotype has ten or more counts. V usage is TRBV11-2 and J usage is TRBJ1-5, with a weak D call TRBD1 (5 bases). Germline CDR1 is SGHAT and CDR2 is FQNNGV. This CDR3 is built from 15 residues. V lost 0 bases and J 3 bases, leaving 9 bases between the germline ends. DNA of the CDR3: TGTGCCAGCAGCTTAGACGGGGGACTCAATCAGCCCCAGCATTTT. Residues: CASSLDGGLNQPQHF.

At least ten counts were recorded for this clonotype. The gene calls are TRBV20-1 and TRBJ2-2; 9 bases are a match to TRBD2. Germline assignment: CDR1 DFQATT and CDR2 SNEGSKA (reference sequence). CDR3 size: 17 residues. V gave up 4 bases and J gave up 2 bases; unmatched junction bases: 11. DNA of the CDR3: TGCAGTGCTATGAGGTGGTTAGCGGGAGCAAACACCGGGGAGCTGTTTTTT. Its translation: CSAMRWLAGANTGELFF.

This clonotype appeared a few times. This chain joins TRBV25-1 and TRBJ1-1; TRBD1 aligns across 8 bases. Trimming cost V 3 bases and J 6 bases; bases outside gene matches: 6. The CDR3 is 14 residues long. CDR1 is MGHDK, CDR2 SYGVNS, per germline. Here the CDR3 reads CASSEDREGPEAFF. The CDR3, as DNA: TGTGCCAGCAGTGAGGACAGGGAAGGGCCTGAAGCTTTCTTT.

The sample holds a few counts of this clonotype. The chain has TRBV19 and TRBJ2-7; D might be TRBD2 (6 bases). Deletions cut 2 bases from V and 0 bases from J, with 11 bases between. The CDR3 length is 15 residues. The germline V gene encodes CDR1 LNHDA and CDR2 SQIVND (reference sequence). The CDR3 loop is CASSINFGGSYEQYF. CDR3 in DNA: TGTGCCAGTAGTATAAATTTCGGGGGCTCCTACGAGCAGTACTTC. The whole variable domain, filled in from reference TRBV19 and TRBJ2-7, reads DGGITQSPKYLFRKEGQNVTLSCEQNLNHDAMYWYRQDPGQGLRLIYYSQIVNDFQKGDIAEGYSVSREKKESFPLTVTSAQKNPTAFYLCASSINFGGSYEQYFGPGTRLTVT.

This chain uses TRBV24-1 with TRBJ1-4; 7 positions agree with TRBD1. The germline gives CDR1 KGHDR, CDR2 SFDVKD. V gave up 7 bases and J gave up 7 bases; unmatched junction bases: 5. This CDR3 is 13 amino acids long. CDR3 sequence reads: CATSPGGSEKLFF. DNA for the CDR3: TGTGCCACCAGCCCAGGGGGAAGTGAAAAACTGTTTTTT.

This clonotype occurred many times. The chain couples TRBV2 to TRBJ1-1, with D unresolved. CDR1 is SNHLY and CDR2 is FYNNEI in the germline V gene. The CDR3 has 12 amino acids. Trimming shortened V by 4 bases and J by 10 bases, and 13 bases separated the two germline ends. This chain's CDR3 is CASSVFIGIAFF. The CDR3 DNA reads TGTGCCAGCAGTGTTTTCATAGGAATAGCTTTCTTT.

This clonotype has only a few counts. This chain uses TRBV15 with TRBJ1-5, with D possibly being TRBD1 (6 bases). CDR1 and CDR2 (germline): LNHNV, YYDKDF (reference sequence). V lost 3 bases and J lost 9, with 18 bases in between. CDR3 length equals 15 residues. Here the CDR3 DNA reads TGTGCCACCAGCAGGCTGGGCAGGGGACGCCCGCCCCAGCATTTT. This translates into CATSRLGRGRPPQHF.

This clonotype was observed at least ten times. The rearrangement uses TRBV18 and TRBJ2-1, with 12 bases identical to TRBD1. The CDR3 consists of 15 residues. The junction had 3 bases not matched to a gene; V was cut back by 5 bases and J by 4 bases. CDR1 and CDR2 (germline): KGHSH, LQKENI. The CDR3 loop reads CASSRGQGAYNEQFF. The CDR3 bases are TGTGCCAGCTCAAGGGGACAGGGGGCTTACAATGAGCAGTTCTTC.

The sample holds many counts of this clonotype. V is TRBV2 and J is TRBJ2-1, with D uncertain. Trimming stripped 7 bases from V and 0 bases from J, with 10 bases between. The CDR3 extends over 14 amino acids. Germline V gene sequence: CDR1 SNHLY, CDR2 FYNNEI. The DNA for the CDR3 is TGTGCCAGCATGGTGTACAGCTCCTACAATGAGCAGTTCTTC. This codes for CASMVYSSYNEQFF.

The sample holds many counts of this clonotype. The chain has TRBV20-1 and TRBJ1-2, with D unresolved. Germline V gene sequence: CDR1 DFQATT, CDR2 SNEGSKA (reference sequence). The CDR3 runs to 12 residues. V dropped 6 bases and J dropped 4 bases, with 12 bases sitting between them. The CDR3: CSARVVSYGYTF. The CDR3 nucleotides are TGCAGTGCGCGGGTGGTCAGCTATGGCTACACCTTC.

The chain combines TRBV7-3 with TRBJ2-7; TRBD2 might be the D (6 bases). V lost 1 base and J lost 7, with 11 bases in between. Per the germline V gene, CDR1 is SGHTA and CDR2 is FQGTGA. This CDR3 spans 13 amino acids. The CDR3 DNA follows: TGTGCCAGCAGCTTAAATGAGGGAGGTGAGCAGTACTTC. Its translation: CASSLNEGGEQYF.

This clonotype was picked up many times. The genes are TRBV7-8 and TRBJ2-5; D possibly corresponds to TRBD2 (6 bases). The CDR3 spans 15 residues. The germline gives CDR1 SGHVS, CDR2 FQNEAQ. V was clipped by 5 bases and J by 5 bases, with 18 bases between them. The CDR3 here is CASSPERGGTETQYF. The DNA of the CDR3 is TGTGCCAGCAGCCCAGAGAGGGGCGGGACCGAGACCCAGTACTTC.

This clonotype was recorded at least ten times. The V gene is TRBV2, the J gene TRBJ1-6; maybe TRBD1 (6 bases). The CDR3 loop spans 16 amino acids. Germline lookup yields CDR1 SNHLY and CDR2 FYNNEI. Between the trimmed V and J ends, which lost 5 bases and 5 bases, there was a span of 16 bases. The CDR3 sequence is CASSFFQGLDNSPLHF. DNA for the CDR3: TGTGCCAGCAGTTTTTTCCAGGGGCTGGATAATTCACCCCTCCACTTT.

The genes are TRBV18 and TRBJ2-7, with 7 bases aligning to TRBD1. The CDR3 spans 14 residues. In germline, CDR1 is KGHSH, CDR2 LQKENI. Losses at the gene ends were 3 bases for V and 6 bases for J; bases not matched to a gene: 8. CDR3 DNA: TGTGCCAGCTCACCTTGGGACAGAGTATCCGAGCAGTACTTC. Translating it yields CASSPWDRVSEQYF.

This clonotype was seen many times. The chain combines TRBV5-1 with TRBJ2-3; D gene ambiguous. Germline CDR1 and CDR2: SGHRS and YFSETQ. This CDR3 spans 15 amino acids. V was cut by 0 bases and J by 0 bases, with 8 bases left in between. CDR3: CASSLDTASTDTQYF. CDR3 nucleotide sequence: TGCGCCAGCAGCTTGGATACAGCTAGCACAGATACGCAGTATTTT.

Ten or more counts support this clonotype. The rearrangement uses TRBV7-9 and TRBJ1-4, with unresolved D. In germline, CDR1 is SEHNR, CDR2 FQNEAQ (reference sequence). V shed 5 bases and J shed 0 bases, with 10 bases lying between them. The CDR3 contains 15 residues. CDR3 loop: CASSAPRPTNEKLFF. The CDR3 nucleotides are TGTGCCAGCAGCGCCCCCAGGCCAACTAATGAAAAACTGTTTTTT.

This clonotype was counted a few times. The chain has TRBV11-3 and TRBJ2-1; TRBD1 matches 9 bases. Trimming took 5 bases from V and 6 from J; bases not matched to a gene: 11. The germline gives CDR1 SGHNT, CDR2 YENEEA. The CDR3 totals 16 residues. As DNA, the CDR3 is TGTGCCAGCAGCCCCGAAGGGACAGGGATTAGCAATGAGCAGTTCTTC. Translation gives CASSPEGTGISNEQFF.

This clonotype was counted at least ten times. This chain connects TRBV24-1 to TRBJ2-3; D is unresolved. The CDR3 has 15 residues. CDR1 and CDR2 (germline): KGHDR, SFDVKD. V lost 5 bases and J lost 3, with 14 bases in between. The CDR3, as DNA: TGTGCCACCAGTGCAAACCCGCTGGGGACAGATACGCAGTATTTT. This encodes CATSANPLGTDTQYF.

The rearrangement joins TRBV6-4 to TRBJ2-2; D is unresolved. There are 14 residues in the CDR3. Germline CDR1 is MRHNA and CDR2 is SNTAGT. V was clipped by 6 bases and J by 0 bases, with 8 bases between them. CDR3 nucleotides: TGTGCCAGCAGCCCCCAAGCGAACACCGGGGAGCTGTTTTTT. The encoded protein is CASSPQANTGELFF.

In regard to this clonotype: Germline and junction disagree at one end, which may indicate a read error. This chain joins TRBV12-3 or TRBV12-4 and TRBJ2-5; 8 bases match TRBD2. The CDR3 length is 14 residues. The CDR3: CASSSGTYGLAPDF. The DNA of the CDR3 is TGTGCCAGCAGTTCCGGGACTTACGGACTAGCCCCGGACTTC.

For the CDR3, the DNA is TGTGCCAGCAGCTTAAGAGGTCCATTCTCTGGAAACACCATATATTTT. Translating it yields CASSLRGPFSGNTIYF. V usage is TRBV7-8 and J usage is TRBJ1-3; no clear D. Germline V gene lookup returns CDR1 SGHVS and CDR2 FQNEAQ. CDR3 length: 16 residues. Trimming took 2 bases from V and 0 from J, leaving 11 bases between them.

This clonotype has ten or more counts. V and J are TRBV10-3 and TRBJ2-2, with no clear D. V dropped 6 bases and J dropped 3 bases, with 8 bases sitting between them. In germline, CDR1 is ENHRY, CDR2 SYGVKD. The CDR3 spans 13 residues. The CDR3: CAISQSDTGELFF. The CDR3 DNA follows: TGTGCCATCAGCCAGTCAGACACCGGGGAGCTGTTTTTT.

The chain couples TRBV12-3 or TRBV12-4 to TRBJ2-6; either TRBD1 or TRBD2 may fit D (5 bases each). The V gene lost 5 bases and the J gene lost 1 base, with 12 bases spanning the gap. The CDR3 has 16 residues. The DNA of the CDR3 is TGTGCCAGCAGTCCCCTCGGGGCTTCTGGGGCCAACGTCCTGACTTTC. This gives the protein CASSPLGASGANVLTF.

This clonotype was seen many times. The chain has TRBV2 and TRBJ1-5; perhaps TRBD1 as D (5 bases). Germline CDR1 is SNHLY and CDR2 is FYNNEI. The ends were cut back, 6 bases at V and 3 bases at J, with 21 bases in the middle. The CDR3 is 17 amino acids. The CDR3 sequence: CASSFYPGQVSNQPQHF. Written as DNA, the CDR3 is TGTGCCAGCAGCTTCTACCCTGGACAAGTTTCCAATCAGCCCCAGCATTTT.

This clonotype has ten or more counts. The chain joins TRBV28 to TRBJ2-5; D is possibly TRBD2 (5 bases). The CDR3 consists of 14 residues. The germline V gene has CDR1 MDHEN and CDR2 SYDVKM. V was clipped by 3 bases and J by 4 bases, with 12 bases between them. The CDR3 here is CASSFFWRLETQYF. DNA for the CDR3: TGTGCCAGCAGTTTCTTCTGGAGGTTAGAGACCCAGTACTTC.

The table lists this clonotype with a few counts. The gene calls are TRBV19 and TRBJ2-7; 9 bases align to TRBD1. The CDR3 runs 13 residues. The V gene's germline CDR1 is LNHDA and CDR2 SQIVND (reference sequence). Unmatched junction bases numbered 4, after V lost 10 bases and J lost 0 bases. The DNA for the CDR3 is TGTGCCACTCAACAGGGGGCCTCCTACGAGCAGTACTTC. This codes for CATQQGASYEQYF.